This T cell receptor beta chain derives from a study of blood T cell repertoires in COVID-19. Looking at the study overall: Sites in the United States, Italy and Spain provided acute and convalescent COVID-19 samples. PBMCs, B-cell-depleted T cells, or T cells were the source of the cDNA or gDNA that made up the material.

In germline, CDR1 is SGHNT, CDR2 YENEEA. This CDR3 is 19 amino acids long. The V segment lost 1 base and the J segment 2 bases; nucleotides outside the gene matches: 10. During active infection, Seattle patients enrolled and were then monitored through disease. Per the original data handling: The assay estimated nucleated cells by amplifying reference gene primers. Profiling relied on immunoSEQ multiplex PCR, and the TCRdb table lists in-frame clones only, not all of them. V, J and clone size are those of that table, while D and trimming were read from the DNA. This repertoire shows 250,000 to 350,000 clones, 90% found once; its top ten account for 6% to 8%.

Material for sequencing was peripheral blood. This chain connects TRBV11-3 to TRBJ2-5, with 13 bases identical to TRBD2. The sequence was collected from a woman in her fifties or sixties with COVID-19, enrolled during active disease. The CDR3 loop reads CASSLAPILAGGVQETQYF. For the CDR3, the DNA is TGTGCCAGCAGCTTAGCCCCCATACTAGCGGGAGGGGTACAAGAGACCCAGTACTTC.